Listed below are T cell receptor beta chains from one sample, sequenced in a study of monozygotic twins with inflammatory bowel disease. TCRdb reprocessed the 5' RACE reads and keeps a single row for each CDR3 protein, giving no DNA. The sample has more than 120,000 distinct CDR3 sequences. Sequencing was carried out using blood. Source of these receptors: a human donor with ulcerative colitis or Crohn's disease, or a healthy co-twin of an affected twin (not recorded which). The CDR3 runs from the conserved cysteine through the conserved F or W.

J gene | V gene | CDR3 protein
TRBJ2-7 | TRBV20-1 | CSAEGVEGNYEQYF
TRBJ1-1 | TRBV6-2/TRBV6-3 | CASSYRTGGGDRGEAFF
TRBJ1-5 | TRBV20-1 | CSAYSGDRGRNQPQHF
TRBJ2-2 | TRBV30 | CASETSGTGELFF
TRBJ2-5 | TRBV15 | CATSIRQGYQETQYF
TRBJ2-5 | TRBV5-1 | CASSFFKGGEQETQYF
TRBJ1-1 | TRBV6-6 | CASSPTNVNTEAFF
TRBJ1-1 | TRBV7-2 | CASSPPVKGAAPFF
TRBJ2-5 | TRBV20-1 | CSASPTEGETQYF
TRBJ2-7 | TRBV20-1 | CSARVRNSYEQYF
TRBJ1-2 | TRBV4-2 | CASSQDVFQEELYGYTF
TRBJ2-3 | TRBV6-4 | CASSDGGATDTQYF
TRBJ2-7 | TRBV7-2 | CASSLIRMTSSYEQYF
TRBJ2-7 | TRBV29-1 | CSVEVQGDSYEQYF
TRBJ1-6 | TRBV27 | CASSPTGGLNSPLHF
TRBJ2-2 | TRBV4-2 | CASSQDESSTGELFF